The clone carrying this T cell receptor (beta chain) was detected a few times. Original data processing: Amplified reference gene primers provided the basis for estimating nucleated cell counts. Data came from immunoSEQ multiplex PCR; TCRdb stores just in-frame clones and leaves some out. Clone size and V and J calls were adopted from that table, with D and trimming inferred from the DNA. The sample holds tens of thousands of clones, 74% seen once. Those enrolled in Seattle joined during active infection and were followed longitudinally afterward. The data are from a study of blood T cell repertoires in COVID-19. J gave up 5 bases and V 4 bases, and 0 bases lay outside the gene matches. The CDR3 has 13 residues. CDR1 and CDR2 (germline): SGHDN, FVKESK.

This chain links TRBV14 with TRBJ1-5; 9 nucleotides align to TRBD1. The clonotype comes from a man aged 70 or older with COVID-19, enrolled during active disease. Source material: peripheral blood. This chain's CDR3 is CASSRDRDQPQHF. CDR3 DNA: TGTGCCAGCAGCCGGGACAGGGATCAGCCCCAGCATTTT. The entire variable domain, with the rest obtained from reference TRBV14 and TRBJ1-5, is as follows: EAGVTQFPSHSVIEKGQTVTLRCDPISGHDNLYWYRRVMGKEIKFLLHFVKESKQDESGMPNNRFLAERTGGTYSTLKVQPAELEDSGVYFCASSRDRDQPQHFGDGTRLSIL.